A selection of T cell receptor beta chains follows, all from one sample in a study of shared clonotypes between healthy human individuals. Data came from immunoSEQ multiplex PCR; TCRdb stores just in-frame clones and leaves some out. The sample consists of some 2.1 million clones, just under 95% of them appearing once. Sequenced input: naive CD8+ T cells sorted from blood. These receptors were taken from a man between 18 and 35 years old in good health. Both conserved end residues are part of each CDR3. The D gene is left open where the match is weak. A row's size may be missing; if present it is once, few, many or a size class.

abundance,j_gene,d_gene,v_gene,CDR3aa,CDR3nt
NA,TRBJ1-4,NA,TRBV15,CATSRVEATNEKLFF,TGTGCCACCAGCAGAGTCGAGGCAACTAATGAAAAACTGTTTTTT
NA,TRBJ1-1,TRBD1,TRBV7-2,CASSFTETGQVRKTEAFF,TGTGCCAGCAGCTTTACAGAGACAGGGCAAGTGCGAAAGACTGAAGCTTTCTTT
NA,TRBJ2-5,NA,TRBV29-1,CSVEDSVVETQYF,TGCAGCGTTGAAGATTCGGTCGTAGAGACCCAGTACTTC
NA,TRBJ2-3,NA,TRBV27,CASSLGVPDTQYF,TGTGCCAGCAGTTTAGGGGTCCCAGATACGCAGTATTTT
NA,TRBJ2-1,TRBD2,TRBV6-5,CASSYSIPTSGIEQFF,TGTGCCAGCAGTTACTCGATTCCGACTAGCGGAATAGAGCAGTTCTTC
NA,TRBJ1-2,NA,TRBV4-1,CASSQPGTIGYTF,TGCGCCAGCAGCCAACCGGGCACTATTGGGTACACCTTC
NA,TRBJ1-6,NA,TRBV5-6,CASTLRASPLHF,TGTGCCAGCACACTGAGAGCCTCACCCCTCCACTTT
few,TRBJ2-1,TRBD1,TRBV27,CASSLRDRNNEQFF,TGTGCCAGCAGTTTACGGGACAGAAACAATGAGCAGTTCTTC
NA,TRBJ1-4,TRBD1,TRBV11-2,CASSPPGTGNEKLFF,TGTGCCAGCAGCCCCCCGGGGACAGGGAATGAAAAACTGTTTTTT
NA,TRBJ2-1,TRBD2,TRBV2,CASSDDGEGLNNEQFF,TGTGCCAGCAGTGATGACGGGGAGGGCCTAAACAATGAGCAGTTCTTC
NA,TRBJ2-5,NA,TRBV4-1,CASSPNGNSYQETQYF,TGCGCCAGCAGCCCCAACGGGAACAGCTACCAAGAGACCCAGTACTTC
NA,TRBJ2-7,NA,TRBV9,CASSVGEGSYEQYF,TGTGCCAGCAGCGTAGGTGAGGGATCCTACGAGCAGTACTTC
NA,TRBJ1-6,TRBD1,TRBV11-2,CASSLGTGGASYNSPLHF,TGTGCCAGCAGCCTCGGGACAGGGGGCGCCTCCTATAATTCACCCCTCCACTTT
once,TRBJ2-7,NA,TRBV9,CASSVGQSSYEQYF,TGTGCCAGCAGCGTTGGCCAGAGCTCCTACGAGCAGTACTTC
NA,TRBJ2-7,NA,TRBV27,CASSLRGGLSYEQYF,TGTGCCAGCAGTTTACGAGGGGGGTTGTCCTACGAGCAGTACTTC
NA,TRBJ2-7,TRBD2,TRBV5-6,CASSLETSGAHRYEQYF,TGTGCCAGCAGCTTGGAGACTAGCGGGGCCCATCGCTACGAGCAGTACTTC
NA,TRBJ1-1,NA,TRBV29-1,CSAAPGVGTEAFF,TGCAGCGCCGCGCCAGGGGTGGGCACTGAAGCTTTCTTT
NA,TRBJ2-2,TRBD2,TRBV4-1,CASSQSGAGAGELFF,TGCGCCAGCAGCCAAAGCGGGGCCGGGGCCGGGGAGCTGTTTTTT